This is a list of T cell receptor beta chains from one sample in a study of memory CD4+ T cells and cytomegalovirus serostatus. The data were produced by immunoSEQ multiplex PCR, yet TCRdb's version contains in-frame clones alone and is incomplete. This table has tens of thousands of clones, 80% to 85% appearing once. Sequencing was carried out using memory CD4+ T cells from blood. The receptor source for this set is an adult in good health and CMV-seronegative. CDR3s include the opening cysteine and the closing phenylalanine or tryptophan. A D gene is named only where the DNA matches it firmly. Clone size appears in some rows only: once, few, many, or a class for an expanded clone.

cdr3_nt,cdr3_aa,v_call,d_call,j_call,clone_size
TGTGCCAGCAGCCAAGATCGGGGGGCGAGGACTGAAGCTTTCTTT,CASSQDRGARTEAFF,TRBV14,-,TRBJ1-1,-
TGTGCTTGGGGCGGGGGGGGCAGCCACGAGCAGTACTTC,CAWGGGGSHEQYF,TRBV28,TRBD2,TRBJ2-7,-
TGTGCCAGCAGGGAGCGGGACGGCCAGAACACTGAAGCTTTCTTT,CASRERDGQNTEAFF,TRBV2,-,TRBJ1-1,-
TGCGCCAGCAGCTTCGCCGGGACAGACAATGAGCAGTTCTTC,CASSFAGTDNEQFF,TRBV5-1,TRBD1,TRBJ2-1,-
TGTGCCAGCAGTGGGGGGTTCGGGGCCAACGTCCTGACTTTC,CASSGGFGANVLTF,TRBV27,-,TRBJ2-6,-
TGCGCCAGCAGCTTAGCAGGGAAGATGTACGAGCAGTACTTC,CASSLAGKMYEQYF,TRBV5-1,-,TRBJ2-7,-
TGTGCCAGCAACTGGCAGGGGGCCAACACCGGGGAGCTGTTTTTT,CASNWQGANTGELFF,TRBV6-6,TRBD1,TRBJ2-2,-
TGCACCAGCAGCCAAGACCCCCTGGGGGGGGGAGAGACCCAGTACTTC,CTSSQDPLGGGETQYF,TRBV1,-,TRBJ2-5,-
TGTGCCAGCAGCTCCTTAGCGGGAGGGCCAGGAGATACGCAGTATTTT,CASSSLAGGPGDTQYF,TRBV7-7,TRBD2,TRBJ2-3,once
TGTGCCAGCAGACCCCCGGGACAAAACATTCAGTACTTC,CASRPPGQNIQYF,TRBV27,-,TRBJ2-4,once
TGTGCCAGCAGTGAAAGCGGGCAGAGAACTAATGAAAAACTGTTTTTT,CASSESGQRTNEKLFF,TRBV25-1,-,TRBJ1-4,-
TGCAGTGCGCAAGGCAGGGCCCGGTTCTTC,CSAQGRARFF,TRBV20-1,-,TRBJ2-1,-
TGTGCCAGCAGCTCAAAGACAGGGGTCTCCTACGAGCAGTACTTC,CASSSKTGVSYEQYF,TRBV7-9,TRBD1,TRBJ2-7,-
TGTGCCAGCAGTCGAGGGGTCCACTACGAGCAGTACTTC,CASSRGVHYEQYF,TRBV6-1,-,TRBJ2-7,once
TGTGCCAGCAGCCAAAGGACAGAAGACACCGGGGAGCTGTTTTTT,CASSQRTEDTGELFF,TRBV11-3,-,TRBJ2-2,-
TGTGCCAGCTATTCACGAACAGGACTAGCGGGAGAGAGTGAGCTGTTTTTT,CASYSRTGLAGESELFF,TRBV28,TRBD2,TRBJ2-2,-
TGTGCCAGCAGTCCCGGCGGGGGCCCTATACAGCCCCAGCATTTT,CASSPGGGPIQPQHF,TRBV28,-,TRBJ1-5,-
TGTGCCAGTAGTATCGGGACACAGAACACCGGGGAGCTGTTTTTT,CASSIGTQNTGELFF,TRBV19,-,TRBJ2-2,-
TGTGCCAGCAGTTACTCGGGCAGGAGTAATGAAAAACTGTTTTTT,CASSYSGRSNEKLFF,TRBV6-5,-,TRBJ1-4,-
TGTGCCAGCAGCACCACAGGACTAGCGCCCTACGAGCAGTACTTC,CASSTTGLAPYEQYF,TRBV21-1,-,TRBJ2-7,once
TGCAGCGTTGAGGACCGCCTTCTGGGTGGACGTATTAACTATGGCTACACCTTC,CSVEDRLLGGRINYGYTF,TRBV29-1,-,TRBJ1-2,-
TGTGCCAGCAGCGGGGGACAGGGGAATGAAAAACTGTTTTTT,CASSGGQGNEKLFF,TRBV2,TRBD1,TRBJ1-4,-
TGTGCCAGCAGCGTAGGGACAGGGAGCGGTGAGCAGTTCTTC,CASSVGTGSGEQFF,TRBV9,TRBD1,TRBJ2-1,-
TGTGCCAGCTCACCGAATCCAGGGAAAGAGACCCAGTACTTC,CASSPNPGKETQYF,TRBV18,-,TRBJ2-5,-
TGTGCCAGCAGGTTCAAGAATTGGAACACTGAAGCTTTCTTT,CASRFKNWNTEAFF,TRBV6-5,-,TRBJ1-1,medium-sized
TGTGCCAGCAGGGAACTAGCGGGGGGGCGCGAGCAGTACTTC,CASRELAGGREQYF,TRBV6-1,TRBD2,TRBJ2-7,-
TGCGCCAGCAGCTTGGAGGAACAGGGAGAGACCCAGTACTTC,CASSLEEQGETQYF,TRBV5-1,-,TRBJ2-5,-
TGTGCTAGTGGTTTGGTACGGGACGGGGATGAAAAACTGTTTTTT,CASGLVRDGDEKLFF,TRBV12-5,-,TRBJ1-4,-
TGTGCCAGCAGCTTAAGGGCTTTCCTAGCGGGGGGCACAGATACGCAGTATTTT,CASSLRAFLAGGTDTQYF,TRBV7-3,TRBD2,TRBJ2-3,few
TGTGCCAGCAGCTCCTCCGGGGGTAGCGGTCAAGAGACCCAGTACTTC,CASSSSGGSGQETQYF,TRBV7-9,-,TRBJ2-5,-
TGTGCCAGCAGCTTATGGTCCGGGGAGCTGTTTTTT,CASSLWSGELFF,TRBV7-2,-,TRBJ2-2,few
TGTGCCAGCAGTGAAGGGAAGGGGGATGAGCAGTTCTTC,CASSEGKGDEQFF,TRBV6-4,-,TRBJ2-1,few
TGTGCCAGCAGCTTATCAATTACAACTAATGAAAAACTGTTTTTT,CASSLSITTNEKLFF,TRBV11-2,-,TRBJ1-4,-
TGTGCCAGCACTTCAGGGAGAGCGGTTCGACAGGAACCTGAAGCTTTCTTT,CASTSGRAVRQEPEAFF,TRBV7-9,-,TRBJ1-1,-
TGTGCCAGCAGTTCCCGGACTAGCGGGGGGTGGAGGGTGTTTTTT,CASSSRTSGGWRVFF,TRBV6-5,TRBD2,TRBJ2-2,-
TGTGCCAGCAGTGTCGGCGGGGTCCAGGGGGCCACCGGGGAGCTGTTTTTT,CASSVGGVQGATGELFF,TRBV28,TRBD1,TRBJ2-2,-
TGTGCCAGTAGTATGCGAAGGTGGGAAAAACTGTTTTTT,CASSMRRWEKLFF,TRBV19,-,TRBJ1-4,-
TGTGCCAGTAGTAGCGGGGCTTACACCGGGGAGCTGTTTTTT,CASSSGAYTGELFF,TRBV19,-,TRBJ2-2,-
TGTGCCAGCAGTGAACAGGGAGAGTCCTACGAGCAGTACTTC,CASSEQGESYEQYF,TRBV2,-,TRBJ2-7,-
TGTGCCAGCAGCTTAGGGAGACAGGGGGTGAAAAGCTCTGGAAACACCATATATTTT,CASSLGRQGVKSSGNTIYF,TRBV7-2,TRBD1,TRBJ1-3,-
TGTGCCACCAGCAGAGGTCGCCGGGGGGACCATGGCAATGAGCAGTTCTTC,CATSRGRRGDHGNEQFF,TRBV15,TRBD2,TRBJ2-1,once
TGTGCCAGTAGTAGTGTTGGGCGGGAGCCCTACGAGCAGTACTTC,CASSSVGREPYEQYF,TRBV19,TRBD2,TRBJ2-7,-
TGTGCCAGCAGTGCAACGGAGGGACTAGCAAGGCCAGATACGCAGTATTTT,CASSATEGLARPDTQYF,TRBV2,TRBD2,TRBJ2-3,-
TGCAGTACCTCGGACGGAGATACGCAGTATTTT,CSTSDGDTQYF,TRBV20-1,-,TRBJ2-3,-
TGTGCCTGGAGTGAACCGACGGGACAGTACAACAAGAGACCCAATCCTATCGTTAGGACCCAGTACTTC,CAWSEPTGQYNKRPNPIVRTQYF,TRBV30,TRBD1,TRBJ2-5,-
TGTGCCAGCAGCTTAGAGGGATCAGATACGCAGTATTTT,CASSLEGSDTQYF,TRBV11-3,-,TRBJ2-3,-
TGTGCCAGCAGCGTAGGTCTGCCTACCTACGAGCAGTACTTC,CASSVGLPTYEQYF,TRBV9,-,TRBJ2-7,-
TGTGCCAGCAGCTGGGGGACGCATTCTGGAAACACCATATATTTT,CASSWGTHSGNTIYF,TRBV5-6,-,TRBJ1-3,-
TGTGCCAGTAGGAAGGGGGCGATCTCCTACGAGCAGTACTTC,CASRKGAISYEQYF,TRBV19,TRBD1,TRBJ2-7,once